Included here is one T cell receptor beta chain sequence, with context. Described time point: newly diagnosed GD, antithyroid drugs for less than 3 months. The TCR library was prepared using RNA isolated from PBMCs. The length of the CDR3 is 18 residues. The ends were cut back, 1 base at V and 0 bases at J, with 16 bases in the middle. Germline V lookup: CDR1 SGHTA, CDR2 FQGTGA. This sample is drawn from a study of regulatory T cells in long-lasting Graves disease. iRepertoire HTBI primers and Arm-PCR of CDR3 regions built TCR beta libraries. In TCRdb, the multiplex PCR reads were re-called with MiXCR into one record per CDR3 protein. The table records hundreds of thousands of distinct CDR3 sequences, 15% to 20% of them present only once. The data were also submitted as part of a second study, on T cells in Graves' hyperthyroidism and ophthalmopathy.

The sample here was peripheral blood mononuclear cells (PBMCs), taken at new diagnosis, from a patient treated with antithyroid drugs. V is TRBV7-3 and J is TRBJ2-1; no clear D. The receptor comes from a woman in her 30s with Graves disease. The chain's CDR3 is CASSLRTQSRSSYNEQFF. The CDR3 DNA follows: TGTGCCAGCAGCTTAAGGACCCAGTCCCGAAGCTCCTACAATGAGCAGTTCTTC.